The clone carrying this T cell receptor (beta chain) occurred a few times. The germline V gene encodes CDR1 MGHRA and CDR2 YSYEKL. Trimming cost V 6 bases and J 2 bases; bases outside gene matches: 13. This CDR3 spans 18 amino acids. Sequencing relied on a cDNA template that was reverse transcribed from extracted RNA. Repertoires were generated with immunoSEQ multiplex PCR, while TCRdb's copy carries only in-frame clones and drops some. The table has about 99,000 clones, 55% seen once. The data derive from a study of CD8+ T cells in alopecia areata. The TCR was taken from a human donor in good health. V is TRBV4-1 and J is TRBJ1-5; 10 nucleotides match TRBD1. Specimen: CD4+ T cells sorted from blood. This CDR3 is CASSRPGQGPWGNQPQHF. The CDR3 DNA reads as TGCGCCAGCAGTAGACCGGGACAGGGGCCCTGGGGCAATCAGCCCCAGCATTTT.